These 14 T cell receptor beta chains were all obtained from the same sample, sequenced in a study of cytomegalovirus exposure and HLA in healthy donors. PCR involved 60 Vbeta and 13 Jbeta primers. Data came from immunoSEQ multiplex PCR; TCRdb stores just in-frame clones and leaves some out. The sample has around 150,000 clones; about four fifths are singletons. Sequencing was done on a sample of PBMCs. These receptors were taken from a man between 35 and 55 years old in good health and CMV-seropositive.

This chain uses TRBV5-4 with TRBJ1-3; the D gene is possibly TRBD1 (5 bases). The V and J ends lost 2 bases and 7 bases respectively, with 13 bases between them. The CDR3 is made up of 14 amino acids. Looked up from germline, CDR1 is SGHNT and CDR2 is YYREEE (reference sequence). The DNA of the CDR3 is TGTGCCAGCAGCTTAGGGCAGGGCAGGAACACCATATATTTT. Translation gives CASSLGQGRNTIYF.

The V call is TRBV6-1, the J call TRBJ2-7; a possible D gene is TRBD1 (5 bases). This CDR3 has 14 residues. Germline lookup yields CDR1 MNHNS and CDR2 SASEGT. V was clipped by 2 bases and J by 0 bases, with 8 bases between them. CDR3 sequence reads: CASSESQGSYEQYF. The CDR3, as DNA: TGTGCCAGCAGTGAAAGTCAGGGCTCCTACGAGCAGTACTTC.

The genes are TRBV7-8 and TRBJ2-1; a weak D match, TRBD1 (6 bases). Germline values: CDR1 SGHVS, CDR2 FQNEAQ. CDR3 size: 14 residues. V shed 6 bases and J shed 7 bases, with 16 bases lying between them. The CDR3 coding sequence is TGTGCCAGCAGTTCGACAGGTATAGAAAATGAGCAGTTCTTC. This sequence encodes CASSSTGIENEQFF. The full variable domain, rest sourced from reference TRBV7-8 and TRBJ2-1, is GAGVSQSPRYKVAKRGQDVALRCDPISGHVSLFWYQQALGQGPEFLTYFQNEAQLDKSGLPSDRFFAERPEGSVSTLKIQRTQQEDSAVYLCASSSTGIENEQFFGPGTRLTVL.

The V gene is TRBV27, the J gene TRBJ2-1; D remains ambiguous. Germline lookup yields CDR1 MNHEY and CDR2 SMNVEV (reference sequence). V lost 2 bases, J lost 2 bases, and 4 bases lay in between. The CDR3 spans 13 residues. The CDR3 DNA sequence: TGTGCCAGCAGTTTAAAGCCCTACAATGAGCAGTTCTTC. The encoded protein is CASSLKPYNEQFF.

This chain uses TRBV19 with TRBJ1-2; 8 nucleotides agree with TRBD1. This CDR3 is 12 amino acids long. V lost 6 bases to trimming and J lost 6 bases; unmatched junction nucleotides: 3. From germline, CDR1 is LNHDA and CDR2 SQIVND (reference sequence). The CDR3 protein is CASRDREDGYTF. The CDR3 DNA reads as TGTGCCAGTAGGGACAGGGAAGATGGCTACACCTTC.

This chain connects TRBV4-3 to TRBJ1-3; 12 positions agree with TRBD1. Germline V gene lookup returns CDR1 LGHNA and CDR2 YSLEER. Trimming took 5 bases from V and 3 from J; bases not matched to a gene: 8. There are 17 residues in the CDR3. The CDR3 is CASSSGQGASFGNTIYF. The CDR3 DNA reads as TGCGCCAGCAGCTCGGGACAGGGGGCATCTTTTGGAAACACCATATATTTT.

V usage is TRBV13 and J usage is TRBJ2-5, with TRBD2 identical over 8 bases. The J call is uncertain, as TRBJ2-7 better fits the DNA end. The CDR3 spans 16 residues. Germline assignment: CDR1 PRHDT and CDR2 FYEKMQ (reference sequence). The CDR3 protein is CASRPRSWREVREQYF. DNA for the CDR3: TGTGCCAGCAGACCCCGTTCGTGGCGGGAGGTTCGCGAGCAGTACTTC.

This sequence joins TRBV28 and TRBJ2-1, with D perhaps matching TRBD1 (6 bases). CDR1 is MDHEN, CDR2 SYDVKM, per germline. This CDR3 contains 13 residues. The V end was cut by 5 bases, the J end by 4 bases, with 9 bases between. CDR3 bases: TGTGCCAGCAGTGGACAGCTATACAATGAGCAGTTCTTC. Its protein product is CASSGQLYNEQFF.

The table lists this clone with a few counts. The chain is built from TRBV5-1 and TRBJ2-3; 7 bases agree with TRBD1. This CDR3 has 17 residues. Per germline, CDR1 SGHRS and CDR2 YFSETQ. V was clipped by 0 bases and J by 0 bases; unmatched bases: 7. This CDR3 is CASSLALGQISTDTQYF. DNA for the CDR3: TGCGCCAGCAGCTTGGCGCTGGGACAGATTAGCACAGATACGCAGTATTTT.

The chain is built from TRBV4-2 and TRBJ2-5; 8 nucleotides agree with TRBD1. The germline V gene encodes CDR1 LGHNA and CDR2 YNFKEQ. The CDR3 runs 15 residues. The J segment lost 4 bases and the V segment lost 0 bases, leaving 4 bases of the junction unmatched. CDR3 DNA sequence: TGTGCCAGCAGCCAAGATTTCACAGGGGGAGAGACCCAGTACTTC. The encoded protein is CASSQDFTGGETQYF.

In DNA form, the CDR3 reads TGTGCCAGCAGCTCTAAGGTTCGGAGTGAAAAACTGTTTTTT. Its protein is CASSSKVRSEKLFF. This chain uses TRBV7-9 with TRBJ1-4; D not certain. Trimming pared 4 bases from V and 7 bases from J, leaving 13 bases between. Germline V gives CDR1 SEHNR, CDR2 FQNEAQ (reference sequence). This CDR3 contains 14 residues.

This clone appeared a single time. V is TRBV7-9 and J is TRBJ2-3; 9 bases agree with TRBD1. V lost 6 bases, J lost 0 bases, and 4 bases stayed unmatched. The CDR3 consists of 15 residues. Germline V gene lookup returns CDR1 SEHNR and CDR2 FQNEAQ (reference sequence). Here the CDR3 DNA reads TGTGCCAGCAGTGCCGGGACAGGGAGCACAGATACGCAGTATTTT. Its protein product is CASSAGTGSTDTQYF.

The chain has TRBV4-1 and TRBJ2-7; D may be TRBD1 (6 bases). Germline values: CDR1 MGHRA, CDR2 YSYEKL. This CDR3 comprises 13 residues. The V and J ends lost 2 bases and 2 bases respectively, with 7 bases between them. Written as DNA, the CDR3 is TGCGCCAGCAGCCAAAGGACAGCCTACGAGCAGTACTTC. Amino acid sequence: CASSQRTAYEQYF.

This chain uses TRBV29-1 with TRBJ2-1, with 12 bases fitting TRBD2. Looked up from germline, CDR1 is SQVTM and CDR2 is ANQGSEA. Germline trimming cut 6 bases from V and 1 base from J; bases unmatched to any gene: 19. The CDR3 is made up of 20 amino acids. The chain's CDR3 is CSVTPPRLAGGVTSYNEQFF. The CDR3 DNA reads TGCAGCGTCACACCCCCTCGGCTAGCGGGGGGGGTTACGTCCTACAATGAGCAGTTCTTC.